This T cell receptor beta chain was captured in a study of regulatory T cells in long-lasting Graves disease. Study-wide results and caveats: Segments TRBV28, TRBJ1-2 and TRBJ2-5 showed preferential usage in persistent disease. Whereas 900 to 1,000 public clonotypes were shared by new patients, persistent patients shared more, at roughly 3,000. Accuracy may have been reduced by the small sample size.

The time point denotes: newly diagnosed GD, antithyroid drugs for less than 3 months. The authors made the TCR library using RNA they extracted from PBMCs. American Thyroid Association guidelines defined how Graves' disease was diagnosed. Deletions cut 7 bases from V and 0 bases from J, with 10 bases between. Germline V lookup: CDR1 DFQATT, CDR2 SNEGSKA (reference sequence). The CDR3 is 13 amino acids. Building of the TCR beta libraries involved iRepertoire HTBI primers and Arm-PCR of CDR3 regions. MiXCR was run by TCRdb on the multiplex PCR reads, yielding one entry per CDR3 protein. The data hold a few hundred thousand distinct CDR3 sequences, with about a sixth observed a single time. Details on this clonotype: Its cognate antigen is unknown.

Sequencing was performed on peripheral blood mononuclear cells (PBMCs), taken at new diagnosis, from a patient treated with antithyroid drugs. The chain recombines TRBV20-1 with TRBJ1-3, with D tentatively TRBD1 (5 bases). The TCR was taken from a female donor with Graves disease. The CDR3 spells CSVGGVSGNTIYF. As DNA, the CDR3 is TGCAGTGTGGGGGGGGTCTCTGGAAACACCATATATTTT.